This paragraph reports one T cell receptor beta chain. This clonotype showed up just a few times. Its target antigen remains unknown. No much larger clonotype is one base removed from it; base qualities were not supplied. The source of the sample is a study of blood T cells in healthy people across ages (dated by TCRdb to the mid-2010s). Background on the whole study: Template switching captured roughly one uniquely barcoded TCR beta cDNA molecule per two T cells in model experiments. Age-related changes in TCR beta repertoire diversity were measured in the study by deep sequencing normalized with unique cDNA molecular identifiers. Four age groups were formed from the donors: young (average roughly 15 years), middle-aged (approximately 39), aged (62) and long-lived (about 80). Donors of different ages were randomly distributed across sequencing lanes to avoid experimental bias. Using the same blood draw, the study looked at two additional independent replicas of 1 million unique cDNA reads for two donors, one aged 18 to 29 and the other aged 80 or older. Results and caveats for the whole study, not just this receptor: Total diversity estimates from one million sequenced T cells were considered lower bounds and underestimates. The percentage of naive T cells measured by flow cytometry correlated strongly with observed TCR beta diversity. Observed TCR beta diversity per million T cells fell roughly linearly with age, and a significant reduction was already apparent by age roughly 40. Compared with the aged group, more naive CD4+ T cells, fewer expanded clones and increased TCR diversity were shown by the long-lived group, suggesting age selection. Because the CMV infection status of the donors was unknown, age-related changes in expanded clonotypes may potentially have been confounded. Bulk unsorted PBMC profiling prevented conclusive comparison of naive and antigen-experienced compartments.

CDR1 and CDR2, per the germline V gene, are SGDLS and YYNGEE. V and J are truncated by 0 bases and 1 base respectively, leaving an intervening sequence of 13 bases. Inclusive of the bounding cysteine and phenylalanine, the CDR3 is 17 residues long. CDR3 DNA is the only sequence kept; it has 51 bases, read in frame from the first base. The roughly 42 donors, aged roughly 6 to 95 years, were systemically healthy Caucasian individuals from Russia. Ten milliliters of peripheral blood were drawn from each donor into EDTA-treated Vacutainer tubes. PBMCs were isolated by Ficoll-Paque density-gradient centrifugation, with at least 6 million obtained per sample. Total RNA, at least 6 micrograms per sample, was extracted from PBMCs with Trizol reagent. For every donor, flow cytometry on a PBMC aliquot measured the percentage of naive CD45RAhigh/CD27high T cells. The library was generated by 5' RACE. Reads for this sample came from an Illumina HiSeq 2500. A second PCR of about 7 to 12 cycles was performed with a sample-barcoded 5' primer and a J-beta primer mix. Each TCR beta cDNA molecule received a unique molecular identifier from a template-switch 5' adaptor carrying 12 random nucleotides. At least 2.5 million CDR3-containing paired-end reads were obtained from each sample. First-strand cDNA was synthesized from all RNA with the Mint cDNA synthesis kit, primed by a TRBC-specific oligonucleotide. All cDNA was treated with uracil-DNA glycosylase and then went through a first 18-cycle PCR with the universal primers M1SS and BC2_uni_R. The authors' pipeline ran thus. For normalization, 1 million high-quality reads were randomly selected from each sample, with every read carrying a distinct molecular identifier. Reads sharing molecular identifiers were discarded rather than binned into consensus sequences. MiTCR, set to a Q25 quality threshold and the strictest error-elimination algorithm, was used for CDR3 identification, clonotype clustering and error correction. A nonparametric unseen species model with Euler transformation was used to estimate a lower bound on total TCR beta diversity. TCRdb itself trimmed the public reads at Q25 with fastp, ran MiXCR and retained productive beta chains. Here each entry gathers all rows of one CDR3 protein and keeps the most common genes and DNA. The V and J calls and clone size come from TCRdb's table, not from the authors' own analysis. This sample has 550,000 to 750,000 distinct CDR3 sequences in its table, and roughly 21% of those were observed once. The ten top clones hold approximately 3.6% of the sample.

Sequenced: blood. The V gene is TRBV9 and the J gene is TRBJ2-2; no D gene is confidently identified. This TCR was sampled from a man aged 65 to 85 in good health. The nucleotide sequence is TGTGCCAGCAGCGTAGAACCGGGCCCCAGGAACACCGGGGAGCTGTTTTTT. Its translation reads: CASSVEPGPRNTGELFF.